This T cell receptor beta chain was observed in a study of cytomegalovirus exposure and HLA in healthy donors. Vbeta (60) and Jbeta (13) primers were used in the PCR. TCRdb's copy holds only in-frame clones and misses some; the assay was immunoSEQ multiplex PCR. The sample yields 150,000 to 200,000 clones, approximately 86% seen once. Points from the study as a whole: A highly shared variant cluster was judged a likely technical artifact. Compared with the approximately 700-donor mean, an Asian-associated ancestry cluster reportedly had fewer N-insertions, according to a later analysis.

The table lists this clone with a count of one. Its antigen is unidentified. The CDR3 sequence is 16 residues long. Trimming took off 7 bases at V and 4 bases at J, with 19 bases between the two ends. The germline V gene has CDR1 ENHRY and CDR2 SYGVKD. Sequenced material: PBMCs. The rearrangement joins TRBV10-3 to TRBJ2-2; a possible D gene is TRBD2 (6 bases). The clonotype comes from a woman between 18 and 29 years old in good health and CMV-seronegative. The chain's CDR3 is CAIKGGQASGTGELFF. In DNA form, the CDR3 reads TGTGCCATCAAAGGAGGGCAGGCAAGCGGCACCGGGGAGCTGTTTTTT.